Sequencing of this T cell receptor (beta chain) was carried out in a study of PD-L1 blockade in urothelial cancer. Study-wide context: Males with urothelial cancer arising in the bladder constituted most of the roughly 30 patients. Blood-derived samples held a median 141,255 T cells. Findings and limits, study-wide: Durable benefit was linked to greater 3-week expansion of tumor-associated blood clones. A pretreatment blood TCR clonality that fell below the median predicted better progression-free and overall survival.

This CDR3 contains 17 residues. V was trimmed by 1 base and J by 2 bases, leaving 16 bases between them. Germline-derived CDR1 and CDR2 are SGHAT and FQDESV (reference sequence). Using immunoSEQ multiplex PCR, the repertoire was profiled, and TCRdb retains in-frame clones only, with some absent. Of 45,000 to 55,000 clones listed, approximately 84% are singletons. Noted time point: pretreatment peripheral blood. Comment on this clone: The target antigen is unknown.

Material: PBMCs, obtained around atezolizumab (anti-PD-L1) treatment. This receptor was identified in a man in his fifties or sixties with urothelial cancer. This chain connects TRBV11-1 to TRBJ2-3, with D possibly TRBD1 on 6 matching bases. The CDR3 nucleotides are TGTGCCAGCAGCTTAGGAGGACAGCGCCTTAACACAGATACGCAGTATTTT. It is translated as CASSLGGQRLNTDTQYF.